Presented here are 9 T cell receptor beta chains from one specimen sequenced in a study of cytomegalovirus exposure and HLA in healthy donors. The PCR contained 60 Vbeta and 13 Jbeta primers. Using immunoSEQ multiplex PCR, the repertoire was profiled, and TCRdb retains in-frame clones only, with some absent. This table holds 95,000 to 150,000 clones, approximately 17% found once. Sequencing was performed on PBMCs. The receptors here all came from a female donor in good health and CMV-seropositive.

This rearrangement joins TRBV5-4 to TRBJ1-3; 7 positions match TRBD1. This CDR3 has 16 amino acids. Germline V gives CDR1 SGHNT, CDR2 YYREEE (reference sequence). V trimming: 1 base; J trimming: 0 bases; junction bases outside the gene matches: 4. The CDR3 bases are TGTGCCAGCAGCTTGTCCTCAGGGGGCTCTGGAAACACCATATATTTT. Its protein is CASSLSSGGSGNTIYF.

This clone was counted between two and nine times. The chain uses TRBV28 and TRBJ1-4; 8 nucleotides match TRBD1. The V and J ends lost 5 bases and 8 bases, in that order; junction bases with no gene match: 16. This CDR3 has 17 residues. Per germline, CDR1 MDHEN and CDR2 SYDVKM. CDR3 DNA sequence: TGTGCCAGCAGTAGAAGGACAGGGACAGCGATTGGGGAAAAACTGTTTTTT. Encoded protein: CASSRRTGTAIGEKLFF.

The genes are TRBV7-6 and TRBJ1-1; D is possibly TRBD1 (6 bases). The CDR3 is 17 residues long. From germline, CDR1 is SGHVS and CDR2 FNYEAQ. Between the trimmed V and J ends, which lost 1 base and 5 bases, there was a span of 20 bases. CDR3 coding DNA: TGTGCCAGCAGCTTAGATCAGGGGCGAAGGGTGAGGACTGAAGCTTTCTTT. Protein sequence: CASSLDQGRRVRTEAFF.

There are a few counts of this clone. This chain uses TRBV5-1 with TRBJ1-4, with 7 bases fitting TRBD1. Germline CDR1 reads SGHRS; CDR2 reads YFSETQ. V dropped 4 bases and J dropped 7; count of bases not matched to a gene: 28. CDR3 length equals 21 residues. The CDR3, as DNA: TGCGCCAGCAGCAATGGGAACCTCGGGACAGATCTAGTTCTGAAACGTGAAAAACTGTTTTTT. It translates to CASSNGNLGTDLVLKREKLFF.

This chain uses TRBV6-6 with TRBJ2-3, with 7 bases fitting TRBD2. Looked up from germline, CDR1 is MNHNY and CDR2 is SVGAGI (reference sequence). The ends lost 5 bases at V and 3 bases at J; junction bases unmatched: 5. The CDR3 is made up of 14 amino acids. The CDR3 DNA sequence: TGTGCCAGCAGTCGGGACTATCTAACAGATACGCAGTATTTT. Amino acid sequence: CASSRDYLTDTQYF.

This clone was counted between two and nine times. The chain employs TRBV4-3 and TRBJ1-2; 7 bases align to TRBD1. CDR1 is LGHNA and CDR2 is YSLEER in the germline V gene. V shed 3 bases, J shed 5 bases, and the junction held 6 bases outside the gene matches. This CDR3 is built from 14 residues. The CDR3 loop is CASSHKQGGYGYTF. The DNA for the CDR3 is TGCGCCAGCAGCCATAAGCAGGGGGGATATGGCTACACCTTC.

This clone was counted a few times. CDR3 loop: CASSLAPGGMSSYEQYF. For the CDR3, the DNA is TGCGCCAGCAGCTTGGCGCCAGGGGGGATGAGCTCCTACGAGCAGTACTTC. The genes are TRBV5-1 and TRBJ2-7; TRBD1 is a possible D gene (7 bases). V was shortened by 0 bases and J by 0 bases, with 16 bases between the two germline ends. Germline loops: CDR1 SGHRS, CDR2 YFSETQ. The CDR3 is 17 residues long.

The chain combines TRBV4-3 with TRBJ1-1; the D gene is possibly TRBD1 (6 bases). The length of the CDR3 is 16 residues. Germline values: CDR1 LGHNA, CDR2 YSLEER. V was trimmed by 3 bases and J by 3 bases, leaving 17 bases between them. In DNA form, the CDR3 reads TGCGCCAGCAGCCAGAGCCCTCAGGGGAGAGACACTGAAGCTTTCTTT. Protein sequence: CASSQSPQGRDTEAFF.

Written as DNA, the CDR3 is TGTGCCAGCAGCGTCGAAGGGGGCTTCACTGAAGCTTTCTTT. This gives the protein CASSVEGGFTEAFF. The chain recombines TRBV9 with TRBJ1-1; 7 positions agree with TRBD1. Trimming removed 2 bases from V and 4 bases from J; junction bases left unmatched: 5. The CDR3 spans 14 residues. Germline V gives CDR1 SGDLS, CDR2 YYNGEE.